This TCR beta chain was observed in a study of CD8 T cells in Susac syndrome (dated by TCRdb to between 2017 and 2020). Background on the whole study: Whether CD8+ T cell activation and differentiation in Susac syndrome was antigen driven was tested using repertoire sequencing.

What the study reported, not specific to this receptor: The study acknowledged that relatively few individuals were included in the TCR sequencing and HLA analysis.

Details on this clonotype: What this receptor recognizes is not known. Nothing much larger sits one base from this clone, and base qualities are not available.

RNA was extracted using the RNeasy kit, and roughly 0.5 to 1 ug of the RNA was reverse transcribed with random hexamers. The immunoSEQ multiplex PCR assay, covering 54 Vbeta and 13 Jbeta segments, was used to amplify TCR beta CDR3 regions. To correct PCR amplification bias, a synthetic template baseline was used for both primer optimization and computational correction. For the original study's pipeline: Reads were assigned to V, D and J genes according to IMGT and analyzed in immunoSEQ Analyzer, with only productive sequences retained. Clonality was computed as one minus Shannon entropy normalized by log2 of the number of productive unique sequences. For each patient and control, public and private clones were evaluated within the 100 most prevalent clones. Clones were defined as Susac-specific if absent from the healthy and MS cohorts, from around 1,000 published viral clones and from other ImmuneACCESS disease sequences. In-frame beta chains were kept once TCRdb had trimmed the public reads at Q25 with fastp and called clones with MiXCR. When rows share a CDR3 protein, they turn into one entry using the most common DNA and genes. The V and J calls and clone size are TCRdb's, not the authors'. The sample table holds under 200,000 distinct CDR3 sequences, of which 85% to 95% were seen once. The ten biggest clones cover around 0.1% of the sample.

V is cut back by 0 bases and J by 1 base, with 3 bases in the junction unmatched. Measured from the cysteine to the phenylalanine, the CDR3 is 17 residues long. The only DNA kept is the CDR3, 51 bases in frame from the first base. In the germline V gene (reference sequence), CDR1 corresponds to MNHEY and CDR2 to SMNVEV. Peripheral blood CD8+ and CD4+ T cells from healthy donors, Susac syndrome patients and multiple sclerosis patients were profiled using high-throughput TCR beta sequencing. Healthy donors were age- and sex-matched controls. Bulk CD8+ and CD4+ T cells were purified magnetically by negative isolation, whereas CD8+ TEMRA cells were enriched by FACS. Blood was drawn into EDTA tubes, processed within 24 hours, and PBMCs were isolated by density gradient centrifugation. PBMCs intended for TCR sequencing were cryopreserved in liquid nitrogen and were subsequently thawed in a 37 degrees C water bath. The sorted or isolated CD4+, CD8+ and CD8+ TEMRA cells reached a purity of at least 90%.

This chain joins TRBV27 to TRBJ2-5; TRBD2 aligns with 12 central bases. The origin of this receptor is a human donor in good health. The sequenced sample consisted of CD4+ T cells from PBMCs. The CDR3 reads as follows: CASSLSGGLAGQETQYF. The DNA is TGTGCCAGCAGTTTATCGGGGGGACTAGCGGGCCAAGAGACCCAGTACTTC.